This T cell receptor beta chain comes out of a study of T cell changes during pregnancy in multiple sclerosis. The method was immunoSEQ multiplex PCR; TCRdb's version includes in-frame clones alone and lacks a portion of them. The data contain tens of thousands of clones, about 89% of them seen just once; the ten biggest clones take up 0.86%. V shed 7 bases and J shed 6 bases, with 16 bases lying between them. The CDR3 loop spans 13 amino acids. The germline CDR1 and CDR2 sequences are SGHTA and FQGNSA. V usage is TRBV7-2 and J usage is TRBJ2-7; perhaps TRBD1 as D (5 bases). Sequenced here: peripheral blood, sampled in the second trimester of pregnancy. This receptor was obtained from a female donor with multiple sclerosis, enrolled in a pregnancy study. The CDR3 loop reads CASTIQGFREQYF. The CDR3 DNA follows: TGTGCCAGCACCATCCAGGGATTTCGCGAGCAGTACTTC.